The source of this T cell receptor beta chain is a study of T cells in Graves' hyperthyroidism and ophthalmopathy. Whole-study findings and limits: Researchers report that a 13 V-J model separated ophthalmopathy from stable hyperthyroidism.

What was amplified from RNA transcripts were TCR beta CDR3 regions. The primer set for the first-round RT-PCR of the TCR CDR3 was HTBI. MiXCR, run by TCRdb on the multiplex PCR reads, gives a single entry per CDR3 protein. The sample has 700,000 to 850,000 distinct CDR3 sequences; 30% to 40% are singletons. V lost 1 base and J 13 bases, leaving 20 bases between the germline ends. The CDR3 is 16 residues long. CDR1 SEHNR and CDR2 FQNEAQ come from the germline V gene (reference sequence). Regarding this clonotype: The antigen remains unidentified.

This chain uses TRBV7-9 with TRBJ1-6, with D uncertain. Sequencing input: blood. The TCR sequence derives from a woman in her thirties or forties with Graves' hyperthyroidism. CDR3 coding DNA: TGTGCCAGCAGCTTAGGTTGGAAGGGCACAGAACAGCCCCTCCACTTT. Amino acid sequence: CASSLGWKGTEQPLHF.